This entry lists 20 T cell receptor beta chains sequenced from one sample in a study of CD8 T cells in ankylosing spondylitis. TCRdb re-analysed the 5' RACE reads in MiXCR, keeping a single row per CDR3 protein. Of hundreds of thousands of distinct CDR3 sequences in the sample, more than 9.5% were seen once. Study-level findings and limits: Ankylosing spondylitis blood appeared to be characterized by a TCR beta motif of roughly eight highly homologous variants.

Their antigens remain unidentified. Sequenced material: blood, either unsorted or a sorted T cell fraction (not recorded which). The receptors were sampled from a male donor with ankylosing spondylitis.

The gene calls are TRBV18 and TRBJ2-7, with D tentatively TRBD1 (6 bases). CDR1 and CDR2 (germline): KGHSH, LQKENI. The CDR3 totals 12 residues. The V end was cut by 4 bases, the J end by 7 bases, with 11 bases between. For the CDR3, the DNA is TGTGCCAGCTCACAGGGGGTAGAAGAGCAGTACTTC. It translates to CASSQGVEEQYF. The full variable domain, rest sourced from reference TRBV18 and TRBJ2-7, is NAGVMQNPRHLVRRRGQEARLRCSPMKGHSHVYWYRQLPEEGLKFMVYLQKENIIDESGMPKERFSAEFPKEGPSILRIQQVVRGDSAAYFCASSQGVEEQYFGPGTRLTVT.

In its sample, this clonotype was seen a few times. The chain recombines TRBV4-2 with TRBJ2-4, with 9 bases aligning to TRBD2. Germline CDR1 is LGHNA and CDR2 is YNFKEQ. After removal of 3 bases from V and 0 bases from J, the junction contained 12 bases not matched to a gene. The CDR3 spans 19 residues. CDR3 loop: CASSQRLAGFGEAKNIQYF. CDR3 nucleotides: TGTGCCAGCAGCCAGAGGCTAGCGGGATTCGGTGAAGCCAAAAACATTCAGTACTTC.

This clonotype was counted only a few times. This chain links TRBV11-2 with TRBJ2-2; D unresolved. CDR1 SGHAT and CDR2 FQNNGV come from the germline V gene. The CDR3 extends over 14 amino acids. V dropped 0 bases and J dropped 2 bases, with 4 bases sitting between them. CDR3 amino acids: CASSLDPNTGELFF. The CDR3 DNA follows: TGTGCCAGCAGCTTAGATCCAAACACCGGGGAGCTGTTTTTT.

Here the CDR3 reads CASSLAKNTEAFF. In DNA, the CDR3 is TGCGCCAGCAGCTTGGCCAAGAACACTGAAGCTTTCTTT. This chain joins TRBV5-1 and TRBJ1-1; D uncertain. Germline loops: CDR1 SGHRS, CDR2 YFSETQ. The CDR3 extends over 13 amino acids. V lost 0 bases, J lost 1 base, and 4 bases lay in between. The whole variable domain, remainder taken from reference TRBV5-1 and TRBJ1-1, is KAGVTQTPRYLIKTRGQQVTLSCSPISGHRSVSWYQQTPGQGLQFLFEYFSETQRNKGNFPGRFSGRQFSNSRSEMNVSTLELGDSALYLCASSLAKNTEAFFGQGTRLTVV.

The chain uses TRBV5-1 and TRBJ2-3; the D gene is possibly TRBD1 (6 bases). There are 17 residues in the CDR3. Germline V gene data show CDR1 as SGHRS and CDR2 as YFSETQ. V shed 5 bases and J shed 4 bases, with 23 bases lying between them. CDR3 region: CASRSTFQGQIADTQYF. The CDR3 nucleotides are TGCGCCAGCAGATCCACTTTCCAGGGGCAGATAGCAGATACGCAGTATTTT.

The chain uses TRBV12-3 or TRBV12-4 and TRBJ2-1, with 7 bases lining up with TRBD2. V was clipped by 2 bases and J by 7 bases; unmatched bases: 5. The CDR3 is made up of 14 amino acids. CDR3 bases: TGTGCCAGCAGTTTATATCTAGCGGAAAATGAGCAGTTCTTC. Amino acid sequence: CASSLYLAENEQFF.

This chain uses TRBV3-1 with TRBJ1-1; 7 bases are shared with TRBD1. V gave up 6 bases and J gave up 0 bases; unmatched junction bases: 4. CDR3 length: 14 amino acids. Germline V CDR1 and CDR2: LGHDT, YNNKEL (reference sequence). The CDR3 DNA sequence: TGTGCCAGCAGATCAGACAGGGTGAACACTGAAGCTTTCTTT. Translating it yields CASRSDRVNTEAFF. Full variable domain (rest looked up from reference TRBV3-1 and TRBJ1-1): DTAVSQTPKYLVTQMGNDKSIKCEQNLGHDTMYWYKQDSKKFLKIMFSYNNKELIINETVPNRFSPKSPDKAHLNLHINSLELGDSAVYFCASRSDRVNTEAFFGQGTRLTVV.

This clonotype has more than one count but fewer than ten. The chain has TRBV7-2 and TRBJ1-5; no firm D call. Germline assignment: CDR1 SGHTA and CDR2 FQGNSA. V lost 6 bases to trimming and J lost 7 bases, with 13 bases between them. The CDR3 loop spans 13 amino acids. The CDR3 DNA is TGTGCCAGCAGTTTCGACGGCATCCAGCCCCAGCATTTT. It yields the protein CASSFDGIQPQHF.

This clonotype was counted only a few times. The rearrangement uses TRBV6-1 and TRBJ1-1, with 7 bases identical to TRBD1. The germline gives CDR1 MNHNS, CDR2 SASEGT. Trimming took 6 bases from V and 2 from J; bases not matched to a gene: 9. The CDR3 is made up of 15 amino acids. The CDR3 nucleotides are TGTGCCAGCAGCCTGTTCGGGACAGTTAACACTGAAGCTTTCTTT. This codes for CASSLFGTVNTEAFF.

This clonotype was counted a few times. V usage is TRBV20-1 and J usage is TRBJ2-7; no firm D call. Germline V gene sequence: CDR1 DFQATT, CDR2 SNEGSKA (reference sequence). The CDR3 sequence is 11 residues long. Trimming stripped 5 bases from V and 4 bases from J, with 9 bases between. This CDR3 is CSASDPYEQYV. CDR3 nucleotide sequence: TGCAGTGCTTCGGACCCTTACGAGCAGTACGTC.

This chain connects TRBV6-1 to TRBJ2-7; 10 bases map to TRBD1. The CDR3 has 15 amino acids. V gave up 4 bases and J gave up 6 bases; unmatched junction bases: 9. Looked up from germline, CDR1 is MNHNS and CDR2 is SASEGT. DNA for the CDR3: TGTGCCAGCAGTGGGGGAGGGACAGGGGACCCCGAGCAGTACGTC. Its translation: CASSGGGTGDPEQYV.

The V and J genes are TRBV20-1 and TRBJ2-3; 10 positions match TRBD2. The junction had 3 bases not matched to a gene; V was cut back by 0 bases and J by 0 bases. This CDR3 is 16 amino acids long. The germline V gene encodes CDR1 DFQATT and CDR2 SNEGSKA (reference sequence). CDR3 sequence: CSARDQTSGSTDTQYF. The DNA of the CDR3 is TGCAGTGCTAGAGATCAGACTAGCGGGAGCACAGATACGCAGTATTTT.

This clonotype showed up many times. The chain recombines TRBV7-2 with TRBJ2-4; no clear D gene. The CDR3 totals 14 residues. Germline CDR1 reads SGHTA; CDR2 reads FQGNSA. Trimming took 1 base from V and 2 from J, leaving 6 bases between them. The DNA for the CDR3 is TGTGCCAGCAGCTTAGGACGGACCAAAAACATTCAGTACTTC. Its protein is CASSLGRTKNIQYF.

The chain uses TRBV6-1 and TRBJ2-3, with TRBD2 matching over 12 bases. The CDR3 consists of 15 residues. The ends lost 7 bases at V and 3 bases at J; junction bases unmatched: 5. Germline CDR1 reads MNHNS; CDR2 reads SASEGT. CDR3 sequence reads: CASTRLAGATDTQYF. The CDR3 coding sequence is TGTGCCAGCACCCGACTAGCGGGAGCTACAGATACGCAGTATTTT.

This clonotype was seen ten or more times. The chain carries TRBV20-1 and TRBJ1-2, with D perhaps matching TRBD1 (5 bases). Germline V gene lookup returns CDR1 DFQATT and CDR2 SNEGSKA (reference sequence). The CDR3 contains 17 residues. V was pared by 0 bases and J by 4 bases, with 21 bases between. CDR3 coding DNA: TGCAGTGCTAGAGATCCCCCCGGTCAAAGACAGCTCTATGGCTACACCTTC. Amino acids: CSARDPPGQRQLYGYTF.

This clonotype turned up a few times. V and J are TRBV20-1 and TRBJ2-1; possible D gene TRBD2, 6 bases. The CDR3 has 16 amino acids. V lost 3 bases to trimming and J lost 7 bases, with 22 bases between them. Germline-derived CDR1 and CDR2 are DFQATT and SNEGSKA (reference sequence). For the CDR3, the DNA is TGCAGTGCTAGCCGCCCGGGACTGATCTTCGGGAATGAGCAGTTCTTC. Amino acids: CSASRPGLIFGNEQFF.

This sequence joins TRBV20-1 and TRBJ1-1, with a tentative D call TRBD1 (5 bases). CDR3 length: 14 amino acids. V lost 1 base and J 10 bases, leaving 19 bases between the germline ends. The V gene's germline CDR1 is DFQATT and CDR2 SNEGSKA (reference sequence). The CDR3 nucleotides read TGCAGTGCTAGAGCGTTTGACAGACTAATAGGAGCTTTCTTT. Translation gives CSARAFDRLIGAFF.

Only a few counts were recorded for this clonotype. The chain employs TRBV6-2 or TRBV6-3 and TRBJ2-3, with D perhaps TRBD1 (6 bases). Germline V lookup: CDR1 MNHEY, CDR2 SVGEGT. Trimming left V 5 bases short and J 9 bases short, with 18 bases between. CDR3 size: 14 residues. The CDR3 DNA reads as TGTGCCAGCAGTCTTGGACAGTCTTTAGGGACGCAGTATTTT. As protein: CASSLGQSLGTQYF.

This clonotype has only a few counts. This sequence joins TRBV4-2 and TRBJ2-2; 7 positions agree with TRBD2. The CDR3 has 16 amino acids. Germline lookup yields CDR1 LGHNA and CDR2 YNFKEQ. The ends lost 0 bases at V and 0 bases at J; junction bases unmatched: 1. The CDR3 sequence is CASSQEGGANTGELFF. The CDR3 coding sequence is TGTGCCAGCAGCCAAGAGGGGGGGGCGAACACCGGGGAGCTGTTTTTT.

There are many counts of this clonotype. The chain carries TRBV12-3 or TRBV12-4 and TRBJ2-2, with D tentatively TRBD1 (5 bases). The CDR3 extends over 15 amino acids. Trimming pared 5 bases from V and 0 bases from J, leaving 10 bases between. The CDR3 sequence is CASSQTESNTGELFF. In DNA form, the CDR3 reads TGTGCCAGCAGTCAGACAGAATCGAACACCGGGGAGCTGTTTTTT.